This passage covers 8 T cell receptor beta chains from one sample sequenced in a study of response to subunit inactivated influenza vaccine (dated by TCRdb to the late 2010s). Libraries were constructed by RT-PCR. Sequencing used an Illumina HiSeq 2500. Using fastp at Q25 and MiXCR, TCRdb reprocessed the public reads and kept productive beta chains. All rows with the same CDR3 protein become a single entry with the most common DNA and genes. The sample table contains over 800,000 distinct CDR3 sequences; only one count was recorded for 21% of them. The ten largest make up roughly 10% of the sample. Sequencing was performed on PBMCs from blood, taken around 5 days after vaccination. The source is a middle-aged man who received an inactivated influenza vaccine. Donor details come from another sample of the same person, matched by shared clones.

This clonotype was recorded a few times. This chain connects TRBV20-1 to TRBJ2-2; 8 bases fit TRBD1. Germline loops: CDR1 DFQATT, CDR2 SNEGSKA (reference sequence). The CDR3 spans 13 residues. The ends lost 4 bases at V and 7 bases at J; junction bases unmatched: 5. The CDR3 region is CSATGGLFGELFF. The DNA of the CDR3 is TGCAGTGCTACAGGGGGCTTGTTCGGGGAGCTGTTTTTT.

A word on this clonotype: One end of the junction does not line up with germline, which may come from a read error. The V gene is TRBV9, the J gene TRBJ1-1, with no clear D. Germline CDR1 SGDLS, CDR2 YYNGEE. The CDR3 extends over 14 amino acids. The CDR3 DNA reads as TGTGCCAGCAGCGTAAACGTGGGGAACTCTGAAGCTTTCTTT. This gives the protein CASSVNVGNSEAFF.

This clonotype occurred many times. The chain employs TRBV12-3 or TRBV12-4 and TRBJ2-1; D remains unclear. V lost 4 bases and J 5 bases, leaving 6 bases between the germline ends. This CDR3 has 12 amino acids. The CDR3 protein is CASSSEDNEQFF. CDR3 coding DNA: TGTGCCAGCAGTTCAGAAGACAATGAGCAGTTCTTC.

This rearrangement joins TRBV29-1 to TRBJ2-3; the D is unclear. The CDR3 length is 14 residues. Germline V CDR1 and CDR2: SQVTM, ANQGSEA. Trimming left V 4 bases short and J 0 bases short, with 11 bases between. CDR3 in amino acids: CSVVPATSTDTQYF. In DNA, the CDR3 is TGCAGCGTTGTACCAGCCACGAGCACAGATACGCAGTATTTT.

This clonotype was counted only a few times. The chain is built from TRBV20-1 and TRBJ1-1, with TRBD1 as a possible D gene (5 bases). Germline V gene lookup returns CDR1 DFQATT and CDR2 SNEGSKA (reference sequence). The CDR3 consists of 14 residues. Deletions cut 4 bases from V and 0 bases from J, with 12 bases between. CDR3 region: CSATRQIMNTEAFF. For the CDR3, the DNA is TGCAGTGCTACGCGACAGATTATGAACACTGAAGCTTTCTTT.

The sample holds many counts of this clonotype. The CDR3 region is CASSPVLDYGYTF. The CDR3 bases are TGTGCCAGCAGTCCAGTTCTGGACTATGGCTACACCTTC. This chain joins TRBV12-3 or TRBV12-4 and TRBJ1-2, with D hard to call. The CDR3 is made up of 13 amino acids. With 5 bases removed from V and 3 bases from J, the gap between germline ends came to 10 bases.

V gene TRBV12-3 or TRBV12-4 combines with J gene TRBJ2-5, with a possible D match to TRBD1 (5 bases). This CDR3 has 11 amino acids. The ends were cut back, 5 bases at V and 11 bases at J, with 12 bases in the middle. The CDR3 is CASSTGPNQYF. The CDR3, as DNA: TGTGCCAGCAGTACAGGACCCAATCAGTACTTC.

The V gene is TRBV10-3, the J gene TRBJ2-1; 12 bases align to TRBD2. CDR1 and CDR2 (germline): ENHRY, SYGVKD. CDR3 length equals 14 residues. V lost 6 bases to trimming and J lost 7 bases; unmatched junction nucleotides: 4. The CDR3 DNA reads TGTGCCATCAGCCCTAGCGGGAGGGGTAATGAGCAGTTCTTC. Translating it yields CAISPSGRGNEQFF.